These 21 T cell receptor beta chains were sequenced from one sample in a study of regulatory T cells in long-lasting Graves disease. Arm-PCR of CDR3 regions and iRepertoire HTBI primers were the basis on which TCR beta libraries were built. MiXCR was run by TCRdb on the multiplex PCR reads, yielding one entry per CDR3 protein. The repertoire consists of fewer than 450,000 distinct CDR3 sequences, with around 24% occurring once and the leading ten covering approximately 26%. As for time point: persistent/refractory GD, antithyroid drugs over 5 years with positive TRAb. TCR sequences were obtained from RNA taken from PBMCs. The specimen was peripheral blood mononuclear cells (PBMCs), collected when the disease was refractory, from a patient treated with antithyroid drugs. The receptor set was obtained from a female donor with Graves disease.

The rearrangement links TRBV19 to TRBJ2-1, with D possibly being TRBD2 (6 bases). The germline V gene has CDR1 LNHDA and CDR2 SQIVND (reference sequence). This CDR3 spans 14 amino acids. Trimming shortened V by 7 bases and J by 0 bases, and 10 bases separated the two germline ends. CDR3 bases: TGTGCCAGTAAGGGCGGGATCTCCTACAATGAGCAGTTCTTC. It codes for CASKGGISYNEQFF.

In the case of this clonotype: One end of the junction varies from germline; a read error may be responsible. The CDR3: CASSFGGSGNTIYF. CDR3 DNA: TGTGCCAGCAGCTTTGGGGGCAGTGGAAACACCATATATTTT. V gene TRBV5-1 combines with J gene TRBJ1-3, with D possibly TRBD1 on 6 matching bases. Germline-derived CDR1 and CDR2 are SGHRS and YFSETQ. The CDR3 extends over 14 amino acids. The full variable domain, rest sourced from reference TRBV5-1 and TRBJ1-3, is KAGVTQTPRYLIKTRGQQVTLSCSPISGHRSVSWYQQTPGQGLQFLFEYFSETQRNKGNFPGRFSGRQFSNSRSEMNVSTLELGDSALYLCASSFGGSGNTIYFGEGSWLTVV.

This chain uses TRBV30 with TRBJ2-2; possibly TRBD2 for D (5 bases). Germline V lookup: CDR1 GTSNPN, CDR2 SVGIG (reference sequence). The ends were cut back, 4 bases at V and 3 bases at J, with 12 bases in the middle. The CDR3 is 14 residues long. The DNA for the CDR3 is TGTGCCTGGATTTCTCGAGGGCACACCGGGGAGCTGTTTTTT. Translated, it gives CAWISRGHTGELFF.

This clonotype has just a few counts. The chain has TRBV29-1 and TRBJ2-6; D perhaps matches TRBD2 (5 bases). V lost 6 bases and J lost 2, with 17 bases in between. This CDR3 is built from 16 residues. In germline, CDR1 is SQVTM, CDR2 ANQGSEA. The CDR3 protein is CSVAEVGSTGANVLTF. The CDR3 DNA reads TGCAGCGTGGCAGAGGTGGGGAGCACTGGGGCCAACGTCCTGACTTTC. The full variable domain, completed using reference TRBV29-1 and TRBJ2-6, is SAVISQKPSRDICQRGTSLTIQCQVDSQVTMMFWYRQQPGQSLTLIATANQGSEATYESGFVIDKFPISRPNLTFSTLTVSNMSPEDSSIYLCSVAEVGSTGANVLTFGAGSRLTVL.

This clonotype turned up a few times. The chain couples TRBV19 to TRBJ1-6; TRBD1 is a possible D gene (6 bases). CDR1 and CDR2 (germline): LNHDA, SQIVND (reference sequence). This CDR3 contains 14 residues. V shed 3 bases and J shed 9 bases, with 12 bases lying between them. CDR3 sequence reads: CASSISGAGSPLHF. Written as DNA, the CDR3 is TGTGCCAGTAGTATCTCGGGGGCTGGTTCACCCCTCCACTTT.

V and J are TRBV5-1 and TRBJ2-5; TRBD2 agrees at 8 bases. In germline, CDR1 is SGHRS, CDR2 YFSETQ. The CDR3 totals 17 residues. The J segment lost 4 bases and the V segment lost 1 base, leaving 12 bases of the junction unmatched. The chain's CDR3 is CASSLSDRAGAGETQYF. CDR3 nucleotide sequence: TGCGCCAGCAGCTTGAGCGACCGAGCGGGAGCGGGAGAGACCCAGTACTTC. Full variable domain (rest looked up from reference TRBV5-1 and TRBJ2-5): KAGVTQTPRYLIKTRGQQVTLSCSPISGHRSVSWYQQTPGQGLQFLFEYFSETQRNKGNFPGRFSGRQFSNSRSEMNVSTLELGDSALYLCASSLSDRAGAGETQYFGPGTRLLVL.

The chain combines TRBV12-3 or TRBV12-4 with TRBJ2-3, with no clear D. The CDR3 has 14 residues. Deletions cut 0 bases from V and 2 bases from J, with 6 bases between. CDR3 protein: CASSLAGPTDTQYF. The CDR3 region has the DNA TGTGCCAGCAGTTTAGCAGGGCCCACAGATACGCAGTATTTT.

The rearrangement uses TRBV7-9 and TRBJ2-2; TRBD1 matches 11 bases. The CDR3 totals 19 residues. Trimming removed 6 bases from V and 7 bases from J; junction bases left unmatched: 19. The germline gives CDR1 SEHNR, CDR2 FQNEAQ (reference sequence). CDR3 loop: CASRSRTLGQGVVGGELFF. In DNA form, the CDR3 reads TGTGCCAGCAGGTCACGAACCCTGGGACAGGGGGTTGTTGGCGGGGAGCTGTTTTTT.

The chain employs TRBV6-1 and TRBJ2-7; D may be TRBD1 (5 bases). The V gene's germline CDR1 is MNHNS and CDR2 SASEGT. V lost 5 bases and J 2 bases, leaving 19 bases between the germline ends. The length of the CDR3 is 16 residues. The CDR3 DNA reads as TGTGCCAGCAGTAGGTTGAGAGACGAAGGGGCCTACGAGCAGTACTTC. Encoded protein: CASSRLRDEGAYEQYF.

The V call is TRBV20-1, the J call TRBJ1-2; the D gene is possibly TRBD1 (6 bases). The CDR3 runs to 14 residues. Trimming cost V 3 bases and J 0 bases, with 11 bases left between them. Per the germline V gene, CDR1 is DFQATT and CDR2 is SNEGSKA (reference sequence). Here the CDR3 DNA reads TGCAGTGCTAGCGAGACAGGTTCTAACTATGGCTACACCTTC. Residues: CSASETGSNYGYTF.

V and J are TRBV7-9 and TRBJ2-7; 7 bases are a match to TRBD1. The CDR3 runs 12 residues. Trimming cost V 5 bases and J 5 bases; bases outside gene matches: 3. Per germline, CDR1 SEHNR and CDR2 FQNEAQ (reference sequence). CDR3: CASSTQGDEQYF. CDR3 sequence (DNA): TGTGCCAGCAGCACGCAGGGGGACGAGCAGTACTTC.

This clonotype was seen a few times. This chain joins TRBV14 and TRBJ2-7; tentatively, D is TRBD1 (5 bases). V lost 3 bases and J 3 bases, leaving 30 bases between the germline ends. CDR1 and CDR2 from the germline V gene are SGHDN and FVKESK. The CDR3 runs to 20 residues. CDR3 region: CASSHTRTPDQRTRSYEQYF. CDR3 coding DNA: TGTGCCAGCAGCCATACCCGGACGCCCGACCAACGGACAAGAAGCTACGAGCAGTACTTC.

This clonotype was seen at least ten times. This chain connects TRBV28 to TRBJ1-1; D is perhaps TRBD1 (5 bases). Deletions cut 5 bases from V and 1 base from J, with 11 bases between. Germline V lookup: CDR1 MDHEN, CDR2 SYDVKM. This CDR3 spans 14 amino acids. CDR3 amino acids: CASSPGTENTEAFF. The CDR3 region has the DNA TGTGCCAGCAGTCCAGGGACGGAGAACACTGAAGCTTTCTTT.

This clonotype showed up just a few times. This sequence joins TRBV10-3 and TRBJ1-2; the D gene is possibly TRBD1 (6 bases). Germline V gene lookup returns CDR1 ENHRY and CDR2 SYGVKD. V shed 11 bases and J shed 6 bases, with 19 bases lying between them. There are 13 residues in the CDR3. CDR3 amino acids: CAAGRVEGDGYTF. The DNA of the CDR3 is TGTGCCGCGGGGCGAGTGGAGGGGGATGGCTACACCTTC.

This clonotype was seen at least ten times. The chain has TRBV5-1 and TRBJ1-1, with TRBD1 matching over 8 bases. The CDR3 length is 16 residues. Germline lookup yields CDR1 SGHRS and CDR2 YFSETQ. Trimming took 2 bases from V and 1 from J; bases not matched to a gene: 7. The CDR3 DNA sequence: TGCGCCAGCAGCTTTTCCCAGGGGGCAAGGAACACTGAAGCTTTCTTT. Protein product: CASSFSQGARNTEAFF.

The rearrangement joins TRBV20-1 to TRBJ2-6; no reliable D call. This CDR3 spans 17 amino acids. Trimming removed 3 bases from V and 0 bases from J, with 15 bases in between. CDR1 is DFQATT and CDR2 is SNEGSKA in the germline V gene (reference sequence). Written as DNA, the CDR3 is TGCAGTGCTAGTTGGCCAGGACCAAGCTCTGGGGCCAACGTCCTGACTTTC. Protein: CSASWPGPSSGANVLTF.

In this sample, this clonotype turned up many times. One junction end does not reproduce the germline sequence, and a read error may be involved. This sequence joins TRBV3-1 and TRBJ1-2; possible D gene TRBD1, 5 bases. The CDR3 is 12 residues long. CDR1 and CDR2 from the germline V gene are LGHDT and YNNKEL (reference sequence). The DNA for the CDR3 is TGTGCCAGCAGCCAAGATATAGGGGCCTACGCCTTC. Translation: CASSQDIGAYAF.

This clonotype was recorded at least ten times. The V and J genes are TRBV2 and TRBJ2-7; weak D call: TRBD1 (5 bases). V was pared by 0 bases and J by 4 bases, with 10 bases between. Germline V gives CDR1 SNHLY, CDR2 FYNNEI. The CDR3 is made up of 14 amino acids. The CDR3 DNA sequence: TGTGCCAGCAGTGAAGCAGGGGTCCGTTACGAGCAGTACTTC. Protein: CASSEAGVRYEQYF.

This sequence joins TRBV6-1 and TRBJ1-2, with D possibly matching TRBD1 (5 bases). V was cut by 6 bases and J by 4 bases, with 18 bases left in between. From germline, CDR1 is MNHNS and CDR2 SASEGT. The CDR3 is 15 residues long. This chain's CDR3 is CASSPTLGGTYGYTF. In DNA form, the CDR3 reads TGTGCCAGCAGCCCCACCCTCGGGGGGACCTATGGCTACACCTTC.

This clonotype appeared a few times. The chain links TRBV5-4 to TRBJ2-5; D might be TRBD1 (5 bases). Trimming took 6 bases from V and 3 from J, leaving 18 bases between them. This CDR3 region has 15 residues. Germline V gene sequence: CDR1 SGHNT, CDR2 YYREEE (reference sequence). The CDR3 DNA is TGTGCCAGCACCACCCGAACGGGCAGGGAAGAGACCCAGTACTTC. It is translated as CASTTRTGREETQYF.

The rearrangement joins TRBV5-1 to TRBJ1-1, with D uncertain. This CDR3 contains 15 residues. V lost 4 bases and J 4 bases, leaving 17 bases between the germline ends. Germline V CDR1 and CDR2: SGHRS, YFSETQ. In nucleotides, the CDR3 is TGCGCCAGCAGCATTTCAAGGGAGGTTGGCACTGAAGCTTTCTTT. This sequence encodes CASSISREVGTEAFF.